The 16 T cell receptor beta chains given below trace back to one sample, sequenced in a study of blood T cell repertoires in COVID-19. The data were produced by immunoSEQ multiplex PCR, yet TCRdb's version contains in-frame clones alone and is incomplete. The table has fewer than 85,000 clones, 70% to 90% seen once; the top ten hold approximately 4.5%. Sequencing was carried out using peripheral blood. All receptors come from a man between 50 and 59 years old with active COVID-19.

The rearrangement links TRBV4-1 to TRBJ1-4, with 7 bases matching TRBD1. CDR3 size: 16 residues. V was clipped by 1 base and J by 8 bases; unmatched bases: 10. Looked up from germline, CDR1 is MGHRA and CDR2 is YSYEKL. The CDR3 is CASSQGFAQGDEKLFF. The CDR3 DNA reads TGCGCCAGCAGCCAAGGGTTCGCCCAGGGGGACGAAAAACTGTTTTTT.

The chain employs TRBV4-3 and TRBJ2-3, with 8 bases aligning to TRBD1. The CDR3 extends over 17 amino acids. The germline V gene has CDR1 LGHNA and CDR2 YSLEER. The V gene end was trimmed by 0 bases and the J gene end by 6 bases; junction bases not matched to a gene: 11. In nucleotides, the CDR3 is TGCGCCAGCAGCCAAGAATGGTCAGGGGGCGCGTCGGATACGCAGTATTTT. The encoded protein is CASSQEWSGGASDTQYF.

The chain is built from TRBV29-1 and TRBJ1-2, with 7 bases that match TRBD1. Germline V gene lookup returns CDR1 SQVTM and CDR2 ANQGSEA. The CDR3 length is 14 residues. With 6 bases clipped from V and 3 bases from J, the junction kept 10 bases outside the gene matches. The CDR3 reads CSVAKGGAHYGYTF. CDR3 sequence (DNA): TGCAGCGTAGCCAAAGGGGGCGCCCACTATGGCTACACCTTC.

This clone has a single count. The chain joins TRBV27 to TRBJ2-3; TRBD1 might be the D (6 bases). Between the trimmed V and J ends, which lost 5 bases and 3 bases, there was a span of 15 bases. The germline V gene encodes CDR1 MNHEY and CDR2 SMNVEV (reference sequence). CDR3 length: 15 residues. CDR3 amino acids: CASSLAQGRTDTQYF. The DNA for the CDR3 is TGTGCCAGCAGTCTGGCGCAGGGGCGGACAGATACGCAGTATTTT.

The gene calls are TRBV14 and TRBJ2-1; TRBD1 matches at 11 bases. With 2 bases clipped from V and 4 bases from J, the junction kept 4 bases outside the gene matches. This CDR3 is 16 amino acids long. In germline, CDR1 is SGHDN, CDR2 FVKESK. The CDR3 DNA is TGTGCCAGCAGCCAAACAGGACAGGGGGCGTACAATGAGCAGTTCTTC. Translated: CASSQTGQGAYNEQFF.

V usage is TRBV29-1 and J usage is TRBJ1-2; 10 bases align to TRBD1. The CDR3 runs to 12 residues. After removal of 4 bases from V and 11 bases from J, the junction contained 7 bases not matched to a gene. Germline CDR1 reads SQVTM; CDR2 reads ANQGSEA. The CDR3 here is CSVGDRGRNYTF. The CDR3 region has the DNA TGCAGCGTTGGGGACAGGGGTCGGAATTACACCTTC.

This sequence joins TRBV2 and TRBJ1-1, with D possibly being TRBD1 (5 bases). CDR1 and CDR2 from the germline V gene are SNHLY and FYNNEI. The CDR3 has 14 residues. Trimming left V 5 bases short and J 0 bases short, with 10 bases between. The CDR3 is CASSPREMNTEAFF. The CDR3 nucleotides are TGTGCCAGCAGTCCCAGGGAAATGAACACTGAAGCTTTCTTT.

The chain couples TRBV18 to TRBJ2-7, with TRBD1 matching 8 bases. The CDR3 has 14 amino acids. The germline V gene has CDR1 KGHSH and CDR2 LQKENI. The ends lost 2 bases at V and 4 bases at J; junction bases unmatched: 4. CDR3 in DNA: TGTGCCAGCTCACCAGGACAGGGAAAATACGAGCAGTACTTC. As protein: CASSPGQGKYEQYF. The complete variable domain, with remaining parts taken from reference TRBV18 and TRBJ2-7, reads NAGVMQNPRHLVRRRGQEARLRCSPMKGHSHVYWYRQLPEEGLKFMVYLQKENIIDESGMPKERFSAEFPKEGPSILRIQQVVRGDSAAYFCASSPGQGKYEQYFGPGTRLTVT.

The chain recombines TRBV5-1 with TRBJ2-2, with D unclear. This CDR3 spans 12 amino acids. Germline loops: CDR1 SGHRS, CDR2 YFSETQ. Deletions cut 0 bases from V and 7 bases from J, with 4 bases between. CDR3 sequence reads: CASSLVYGELFF. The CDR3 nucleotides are TGCGCCAGCAGCTTGGTTTACGGGGAGCTGTTTTTT.

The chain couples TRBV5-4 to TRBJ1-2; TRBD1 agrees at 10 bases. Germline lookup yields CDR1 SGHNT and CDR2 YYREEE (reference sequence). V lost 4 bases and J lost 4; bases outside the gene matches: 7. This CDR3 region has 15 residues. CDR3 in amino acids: CASSLARDRGYGYTF. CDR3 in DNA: TGTGCCAGCAGCCTAGCGCGGGACAGGGGCTATGGCTACACCTTC.

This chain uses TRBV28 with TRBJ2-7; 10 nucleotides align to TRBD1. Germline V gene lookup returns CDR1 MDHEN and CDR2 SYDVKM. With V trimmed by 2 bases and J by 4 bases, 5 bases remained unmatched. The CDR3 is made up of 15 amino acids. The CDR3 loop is CASSLVRQGAYEQYF. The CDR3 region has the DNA TGTGCCAGCAGTTTAGTTCGACAGGGGGCTTACGAGCAGTACTTC.

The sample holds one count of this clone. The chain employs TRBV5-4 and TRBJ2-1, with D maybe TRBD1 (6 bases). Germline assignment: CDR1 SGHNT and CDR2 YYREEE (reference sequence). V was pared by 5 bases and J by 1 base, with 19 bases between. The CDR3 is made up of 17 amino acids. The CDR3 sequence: CASSKRLDRLSYNEQFF. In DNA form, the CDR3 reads TGTGCCAGCAGTAAACGATTGGACAGATTATCCTACAATGAGCAGTTCTTC.

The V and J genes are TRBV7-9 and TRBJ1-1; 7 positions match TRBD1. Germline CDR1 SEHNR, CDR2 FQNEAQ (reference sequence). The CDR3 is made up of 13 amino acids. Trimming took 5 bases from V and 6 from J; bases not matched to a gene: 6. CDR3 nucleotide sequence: TGTGCCAGCAGCCCCGACAGGGTGGCTGAAGCTTTCTTT. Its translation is CASSPDRVAEAFF.

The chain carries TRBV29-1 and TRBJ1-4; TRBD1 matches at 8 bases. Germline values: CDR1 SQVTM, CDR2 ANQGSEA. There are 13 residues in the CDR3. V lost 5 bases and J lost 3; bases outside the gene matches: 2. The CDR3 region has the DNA TGCAGCGTTCAACAGGGGGCTAATGAAAAACTGTTTTTT. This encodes CSVQQGANEKLFF.

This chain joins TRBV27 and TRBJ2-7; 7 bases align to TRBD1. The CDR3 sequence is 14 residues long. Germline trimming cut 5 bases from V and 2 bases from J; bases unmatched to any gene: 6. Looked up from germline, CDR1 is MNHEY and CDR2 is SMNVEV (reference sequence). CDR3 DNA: TGTGCCAGCAGTATCGGGACAGATCCCTACGAGCAGTACTTC. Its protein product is CASSIGTDPYEQYF.

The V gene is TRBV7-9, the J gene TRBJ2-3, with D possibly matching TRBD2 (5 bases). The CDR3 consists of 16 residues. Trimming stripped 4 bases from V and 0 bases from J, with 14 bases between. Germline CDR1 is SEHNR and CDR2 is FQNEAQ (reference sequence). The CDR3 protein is CASSSNRETSTDTQYF. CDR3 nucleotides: TGTGCCAGCAGCTCGAATAGGGAGACTAGCACAGATACGCAGTATTTT.